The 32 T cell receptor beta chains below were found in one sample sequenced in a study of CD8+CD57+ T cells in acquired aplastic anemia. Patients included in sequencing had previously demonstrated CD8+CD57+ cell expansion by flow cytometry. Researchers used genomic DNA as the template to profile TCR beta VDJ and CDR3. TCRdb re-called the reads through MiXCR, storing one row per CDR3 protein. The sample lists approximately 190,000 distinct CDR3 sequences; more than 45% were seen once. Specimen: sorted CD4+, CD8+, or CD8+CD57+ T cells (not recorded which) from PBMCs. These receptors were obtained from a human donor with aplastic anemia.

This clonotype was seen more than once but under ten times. The chain's CDR3 is CASSLARGQGWESSYNEQFF. The CDR3 bases are TGTGCCAGCAGCCTGGCCCGGGGACAGGGTTGGGAAAGCTCCTACAATGAGCAGTTCTTC. The chain couples TRBV5-4 to TRBJ2-1; 9 bases align to TRBD1. The CDR3 has 20 amino acids. Per germline, CDR1 SGHNT and CDR2 YYREEE (reference sequence). Germline trimming cut 4 bases from V and 0 bases from J; bases unmatched to any gene: 17.

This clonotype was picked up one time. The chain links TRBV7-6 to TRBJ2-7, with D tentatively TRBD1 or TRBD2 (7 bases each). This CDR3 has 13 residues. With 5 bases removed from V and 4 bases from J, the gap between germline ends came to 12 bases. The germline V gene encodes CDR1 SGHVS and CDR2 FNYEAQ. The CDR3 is CASSTGEGYEQYF. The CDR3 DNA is TGTGCCAGCAGCACAGGGGAGGGGTACGAGCAGTACTTC.

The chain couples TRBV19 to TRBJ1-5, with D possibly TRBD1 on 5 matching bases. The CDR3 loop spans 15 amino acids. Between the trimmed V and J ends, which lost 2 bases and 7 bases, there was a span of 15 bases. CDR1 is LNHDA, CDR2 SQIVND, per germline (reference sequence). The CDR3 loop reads CASSITGKSIQPQHF. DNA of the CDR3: TGTGCCAGTAGTATAACAGGCAAGTCGATCCAGCCCCAGCATTTT.

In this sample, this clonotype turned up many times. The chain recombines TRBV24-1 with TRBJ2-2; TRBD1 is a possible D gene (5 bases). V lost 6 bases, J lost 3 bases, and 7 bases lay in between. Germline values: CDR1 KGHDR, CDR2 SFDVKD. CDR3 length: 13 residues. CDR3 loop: CATSSQDTGELFF. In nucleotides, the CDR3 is TGTGCCACCAGTTCACAGGACACCGGGGAGCTGTTTTTT.

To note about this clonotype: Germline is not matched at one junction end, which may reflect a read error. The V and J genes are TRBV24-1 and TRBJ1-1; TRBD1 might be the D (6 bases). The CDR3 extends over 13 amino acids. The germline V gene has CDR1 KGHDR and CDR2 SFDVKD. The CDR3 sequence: CATSLKGGTEAFF. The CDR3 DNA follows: TGTGCCACCAGTTTAAAAGGGGGGACTGAAGCCTTCTTT.

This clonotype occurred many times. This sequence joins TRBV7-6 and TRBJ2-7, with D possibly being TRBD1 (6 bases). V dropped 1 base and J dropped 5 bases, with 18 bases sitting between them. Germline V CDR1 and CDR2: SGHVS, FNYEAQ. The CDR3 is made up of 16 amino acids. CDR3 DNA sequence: TGTGCCAGCAGCTTAGTTTTAGCGAGGGGGTCGGACGAGCAGTACTTC. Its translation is CASSLVLARGSDEQYF.

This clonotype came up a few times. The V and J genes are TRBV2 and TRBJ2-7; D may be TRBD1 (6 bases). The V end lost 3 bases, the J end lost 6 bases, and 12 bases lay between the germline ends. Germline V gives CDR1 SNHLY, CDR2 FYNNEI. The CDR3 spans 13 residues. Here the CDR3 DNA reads TGTGCCAGCAGTGAGAACAGGGAAAGCGAGCAGTACTTC. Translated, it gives CASSENRESEQYF.

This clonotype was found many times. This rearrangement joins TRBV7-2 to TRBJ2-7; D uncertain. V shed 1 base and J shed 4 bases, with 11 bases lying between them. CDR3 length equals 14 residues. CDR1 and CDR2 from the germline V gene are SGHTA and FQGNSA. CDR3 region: CASSLVSALYEQYF. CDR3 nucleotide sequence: TGTGCCAGCAGCTTAGTAAGCGCCTTGTACGAGCAGTACTTC.

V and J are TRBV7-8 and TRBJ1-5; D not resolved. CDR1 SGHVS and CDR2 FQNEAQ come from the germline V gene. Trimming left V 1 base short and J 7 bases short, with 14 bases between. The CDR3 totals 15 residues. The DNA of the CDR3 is TGTGCCAGCAGCTTAGGATCCTCCGGCGGACAGCCCCAGCATTTT. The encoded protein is CASSLGSSGGQPQHF.

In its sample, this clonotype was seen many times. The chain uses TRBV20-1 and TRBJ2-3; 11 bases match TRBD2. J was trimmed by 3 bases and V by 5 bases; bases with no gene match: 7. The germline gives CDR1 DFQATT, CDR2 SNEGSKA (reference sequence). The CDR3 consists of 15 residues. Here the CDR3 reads CSACLAGGRTDTQYF. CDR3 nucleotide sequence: TGCAGTGCTTGTCTAGCGGGAGGTCGTACAGATACGCAGTATTTT.

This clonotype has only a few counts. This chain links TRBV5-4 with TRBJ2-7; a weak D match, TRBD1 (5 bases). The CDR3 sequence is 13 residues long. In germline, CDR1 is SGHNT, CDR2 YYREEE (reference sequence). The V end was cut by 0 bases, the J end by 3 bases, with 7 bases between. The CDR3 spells CASSLAGFYEQYF. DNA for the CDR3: TGTGCCAGCAGCTTGGCAGGGTTCTACGAGCAGTACTTC. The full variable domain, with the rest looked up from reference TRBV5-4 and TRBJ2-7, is ETGVTQSPTHLIKTRGQQVTLRCSSQSGHNTVSWYQQALGQGPQFIFQYYREEENGRGNFPPRFSGLQFPNYSSELNVNALELDDSALYLCASSLAGFYEQYFGPGTRLTVT.

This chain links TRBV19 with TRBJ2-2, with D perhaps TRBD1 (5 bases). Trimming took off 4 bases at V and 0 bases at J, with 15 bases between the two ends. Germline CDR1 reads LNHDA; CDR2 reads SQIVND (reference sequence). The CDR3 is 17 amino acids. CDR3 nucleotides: TGTGCCAGTAGTACGCGCAGGGCGCCAGCGAACACCGGGGAGCTGTTTTTT. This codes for CASSTRRAPANTGELFF.

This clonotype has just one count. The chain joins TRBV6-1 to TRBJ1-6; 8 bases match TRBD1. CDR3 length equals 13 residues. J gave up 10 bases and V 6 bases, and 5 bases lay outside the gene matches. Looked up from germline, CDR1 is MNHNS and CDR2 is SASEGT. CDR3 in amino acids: CASRDREPSPLHF. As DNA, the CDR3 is TGTGCCAGCAGGGACAGGGAACCCTCACCCCTCCACTTT.

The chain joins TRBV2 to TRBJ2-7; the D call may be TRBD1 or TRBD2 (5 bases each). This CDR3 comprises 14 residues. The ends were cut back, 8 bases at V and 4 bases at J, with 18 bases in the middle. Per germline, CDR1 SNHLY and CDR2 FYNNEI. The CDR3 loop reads CASAPGAGRYEQYF. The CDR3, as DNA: TGTGCCAGCGCACCCGGGGCTGGGAGATACGAGCAGTACTTC.

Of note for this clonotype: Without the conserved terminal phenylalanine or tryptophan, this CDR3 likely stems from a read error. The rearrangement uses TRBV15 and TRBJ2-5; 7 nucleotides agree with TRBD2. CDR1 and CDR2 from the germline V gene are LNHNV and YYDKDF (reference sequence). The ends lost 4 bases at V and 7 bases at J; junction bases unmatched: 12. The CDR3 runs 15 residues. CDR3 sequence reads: CATSKGRGSGGTQYL. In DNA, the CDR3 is TGTGCCACCAGCAAAGGGCGCGGGAGTGGAGGGACCCAGTACCTC.

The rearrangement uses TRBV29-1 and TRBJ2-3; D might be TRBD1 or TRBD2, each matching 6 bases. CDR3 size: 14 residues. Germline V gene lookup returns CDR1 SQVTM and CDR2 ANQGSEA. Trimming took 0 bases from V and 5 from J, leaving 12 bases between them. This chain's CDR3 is CSVEEGGLGDTQYF. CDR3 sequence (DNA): TGCAGCGTTGAAGAGGGGGGCTTGGGAGATACGCAGTATTTT.

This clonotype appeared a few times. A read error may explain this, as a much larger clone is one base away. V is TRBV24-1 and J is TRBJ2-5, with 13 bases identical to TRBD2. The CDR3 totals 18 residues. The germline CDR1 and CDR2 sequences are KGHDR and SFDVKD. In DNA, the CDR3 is TGTGCCGCCAGTGAATCTCCGGGACTAGCGGGATCTGGAGAGACCCAGTACTTC. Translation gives CAASESPGLAGSGETQYF.

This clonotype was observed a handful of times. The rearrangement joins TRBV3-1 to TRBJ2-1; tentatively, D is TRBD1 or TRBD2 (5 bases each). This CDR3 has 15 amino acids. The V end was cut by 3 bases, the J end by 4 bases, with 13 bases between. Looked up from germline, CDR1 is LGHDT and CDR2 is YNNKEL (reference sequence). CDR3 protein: CASSHPGRVYNEQFF. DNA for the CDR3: TGTGCCAGCAGCCATCCGGGACGGGTTTACAATGAGCAGTTCTTC.

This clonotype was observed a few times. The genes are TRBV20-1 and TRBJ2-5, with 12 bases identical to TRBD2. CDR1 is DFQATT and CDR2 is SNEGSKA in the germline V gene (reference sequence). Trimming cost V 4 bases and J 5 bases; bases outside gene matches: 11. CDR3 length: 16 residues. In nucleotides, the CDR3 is TGCAGTGCTATGGTGACTAGCGGGGGACAGGCGGAGACCCAGTACTTC. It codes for CSAMVTSGGQAETQYF.

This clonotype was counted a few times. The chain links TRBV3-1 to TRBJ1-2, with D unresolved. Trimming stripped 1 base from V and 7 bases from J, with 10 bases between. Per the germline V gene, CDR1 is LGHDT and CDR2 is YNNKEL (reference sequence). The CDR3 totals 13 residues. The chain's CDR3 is CASSQGTAPGYTF. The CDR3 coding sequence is TGTGCCAGCAGCCAAGGGACCGCTCCTGGCTACACCTTC.

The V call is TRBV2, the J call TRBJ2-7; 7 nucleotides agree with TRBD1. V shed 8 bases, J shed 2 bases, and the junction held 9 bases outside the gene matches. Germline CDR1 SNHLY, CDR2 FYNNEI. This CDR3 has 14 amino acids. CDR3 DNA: TGTGCCAGCCGACCAGGGACAGCGGCCTACGAGCAGTACTTC. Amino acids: CASRPGTAAYEQYF. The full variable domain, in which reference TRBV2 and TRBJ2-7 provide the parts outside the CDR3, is EPEVTQTPSHQVTQMGQEVILRCVPISNHLYFYWYRQILGQKVEFLVSFYNNEISEKSEIFDDQFSVERPDGSNFTLKIRSTKLEDSAMYFCASRPGTAAYEQYFGPGTRLTVT.

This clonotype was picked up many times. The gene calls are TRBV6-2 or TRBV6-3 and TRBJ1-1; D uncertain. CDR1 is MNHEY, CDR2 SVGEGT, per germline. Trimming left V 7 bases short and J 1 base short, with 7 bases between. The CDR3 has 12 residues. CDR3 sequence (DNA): TGTGCCAGCAATCGGGGGAACACTGAAGCTTTCTTT. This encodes CASNRGNTEAFF.

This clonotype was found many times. The CDR3 is CSATGGAGNSPLHF. The CDR3 DNA reads TGCAGTGCTACAGGGGGCGCTGGAAATTCACCCCTCCACTTT. The gene calls are TRBV20-1 and TRBJ1-6, with 8 nucleotides matching TRBD1. V shed 4 bases, J shed 7 bases, and the junction held 6 bases outside the gene matches. Germline CDR1 is DFQATT and CDR2 is SNEGSKA (reference sequence). This CDR3 region has 14 residues.

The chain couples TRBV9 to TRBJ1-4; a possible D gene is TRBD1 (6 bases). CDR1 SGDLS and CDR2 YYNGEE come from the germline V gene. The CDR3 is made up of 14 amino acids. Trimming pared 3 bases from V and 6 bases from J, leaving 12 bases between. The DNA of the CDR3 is TGTGCCAGCAGCGAGACAGGTCTTGATGAAAAACTGTTTTTT. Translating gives CASSETGLDEKLFF.

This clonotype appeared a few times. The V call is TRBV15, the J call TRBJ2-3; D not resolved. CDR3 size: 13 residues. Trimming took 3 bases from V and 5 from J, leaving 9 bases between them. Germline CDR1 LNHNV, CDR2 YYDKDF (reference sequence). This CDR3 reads CATSSRLGDTQYF. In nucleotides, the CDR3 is TGTGCCACCAGCAGCCGTTTAGGAGATACGCAGTATTTT.

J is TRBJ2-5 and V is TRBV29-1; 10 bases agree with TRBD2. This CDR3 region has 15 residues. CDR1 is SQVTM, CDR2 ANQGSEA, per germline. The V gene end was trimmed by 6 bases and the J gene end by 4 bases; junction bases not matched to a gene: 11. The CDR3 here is CSVGASGGLGETQYF. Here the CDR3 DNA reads TGCAGCGTCGGGGCTAGCGGGGGTTTAGGAGAGACCCAGTACTTC.

The CDR3 loop is CATSRVAGADTQYF. The DNA for the CDR3 is TGTGCCACCAGCAGAGTAGCGGGAGCAGATACGCAGTATTTT. The chain employs TRBV15 and TRBJ2-3; 9 nucleotides match TRBD2. The trim removed 1 base at V and 4 bases at J, leaving 0 bases unmatched. The CDR3 has 14 amino acids. Germline CDR1 reads LNHNV; CDR2 reads YYDKDF (reference sequence).

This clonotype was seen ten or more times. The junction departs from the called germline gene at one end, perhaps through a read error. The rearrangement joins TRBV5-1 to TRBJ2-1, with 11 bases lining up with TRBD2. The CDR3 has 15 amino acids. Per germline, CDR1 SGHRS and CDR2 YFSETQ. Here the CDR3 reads CASSPGLAGNNEQFF. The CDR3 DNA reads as TGTGCCAGCAGTCCAGGACTAGCGGGTAACAATGAGCAGTTCTTC.

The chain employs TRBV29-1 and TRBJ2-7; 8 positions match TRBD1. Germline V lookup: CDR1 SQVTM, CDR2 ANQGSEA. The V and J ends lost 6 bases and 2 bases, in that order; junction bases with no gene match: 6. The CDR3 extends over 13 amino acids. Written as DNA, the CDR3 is TGCAGCGTAACGGGGACAGGAGCCTACGAGCAGTACTTC. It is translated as CSVTGTGAYEQYF.

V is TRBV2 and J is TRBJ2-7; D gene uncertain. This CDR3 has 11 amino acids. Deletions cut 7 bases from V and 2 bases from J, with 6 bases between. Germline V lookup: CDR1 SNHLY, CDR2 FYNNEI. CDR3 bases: TGTGCCAGCAAGGCTGCCTACGAGCAGTACTTC. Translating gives CASKAAYEQYF.

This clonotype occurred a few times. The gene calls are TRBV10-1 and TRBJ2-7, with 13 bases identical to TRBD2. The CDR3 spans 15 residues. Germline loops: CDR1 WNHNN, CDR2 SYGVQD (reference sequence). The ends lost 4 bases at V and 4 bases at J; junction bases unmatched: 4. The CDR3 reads CASSGGLAGVYEQYF. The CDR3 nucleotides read TGCGCCAGCAGTGGTGGACTAGCGGGAGTGTACGAGCAGTACTTC.

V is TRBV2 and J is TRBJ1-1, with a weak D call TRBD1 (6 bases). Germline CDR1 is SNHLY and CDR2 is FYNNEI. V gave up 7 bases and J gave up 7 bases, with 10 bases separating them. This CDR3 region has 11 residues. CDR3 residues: CASTLGGEAFF. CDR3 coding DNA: TGTGCCAGCACCTTAGGGGGTGAAGCTTTCTTT. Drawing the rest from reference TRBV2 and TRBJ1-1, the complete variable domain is EPEVTQTPSHQVTQMGQEVILRCVPISNHLYFYWYRQILGQKVEFLVSFYNNEISEKSEIFDDQFSVERPDGSNFTLKIRSTKLEDSAMYFCASTLGGEAFFGQGTRLTVV.